Following are 30 T cell receptor beta chains from one sample sequenced in a study of shared clonotypes between healthy human individuals. Data came from immunoSEQ multiplex PCR; TCRdb stores just in-frame clones and leaves some out. The sample records approximately 2,200,000 clones, roughly 91% being singletons. CD45RO negativity and positive selection for CCR7 defined naive CD8 cells, a population that excluded terminally differentiated effector memory CD45RA+ cells. The source material was naive CD8+ T cells from PBMCs. The receptors shown here come from a man younger than 35 in good health. Some clones in this sample may be carry-over from other donors' samples.

The chain couples TRBV4-3 to TRBJ2-1, with TRBD2 matching over 10 bases. CDR3 length: 16 residues. J lost 7 bases, V lost 4 bases, and 10 bases had no gene match. Germline V gene lookup returns CDR1 LGHNA and CDR2 YSLEER. In DNA form, the CDR3 reads TGCGCCAGCAGCCTGACTCTAGCGGGAGTAACAAATGAGCAGTTCTTC. Protein sequence: CASSLTLAGVTNEQFF.

This clone showed up just once. The V and J genes are TRBV7-9 and TRBJ1-1; D is perhaps TRBD1 (6 bases). Deletions cut 4 bases from V and 0 bases from J, with 12 bases between. Germline V gene sequence: CDR1 SEHNR, CDR2 FQNEAQ (reference sequence). The length of the CDR3 is 15 residues. CDR3 DNA: TGTGCCAGCAGCTCTTCGGGGGGCATGAACACTGAAGCTTTCTTT. Amino acid sequence: CASSSSGGMNTEAFF.

This chain connects TRBV5-6 to TRBJ2-2; D gene unclear. The CDR3 spans 12 residues. V gave up 5 bases and J gave up 1 base, with 3 bases separating them. Germline CDR1 is SGHDT and CDR2 is YYEEEE. CDR3 sequence reads: CASRVNTGELFF. Here the CDR3 DNA reads TGTGCCAGCAGGGTGAACACCGGGGAGCTGTTTTTT. Together with reference TRBV5-6 and TRBJ2-2, the CDR3 gives the full variable domain: DAGVTQSPTHLIKTRGQQVTLRCSPKSGHDTVSWYQQALGQGPQFIFQYYEEEERQRGNFPDRFSGHQFPNYSSELNVNALLLGDSALYLCASRVNTGELFFGEGSRLTVL.

As for this clone: Other DNA sequences of this sample code for an identical CDR3. The DNA of the CDR3 is TGTGCCAGCAGCGTAGGAGATAGGGTCTACGAGCAGTACTTC. Its protein is CASSVGDRVYEQYF. The chain uses TRBV9 and TRBJ2-7, with no clear D. Trimming left V 0 bases short and J 3 bases short, with 10 bases between. The CDR3 has 14 amino acids. CDR1 and CDR2 (germline): SGDLS, YYNGEE. The variable domain in full, completed from reference TRBV9 and TRBJ2-7, reads DSGVTQTPKHLITATGQRVTLRCSPRSGDLSVYWYQQSLDQGLQFLIQYYNGEERAKGNILERFSAQQFPDLHSELNLSSLELGDSALYFCASSVGDRVYEQYFGPGTRLTVT.

The V call is TRBV14, the J call TRBJ2-5; D uncertain. The CDR3 sequence is 15 residues long. Germline V CDR1 and CDR2: SGHDN, FVKESK. V lost 0 bases to trimming and J lost 2 bases, with 10 bases between them. The CDR3 DNA reads TGTGCCAGCAGCCAAGATATTGTAGGTCAAGAGACCCAGTACTTC. It yields the protein CASSQDIVGQETQYF.

This clone was detected once. This chain's CDR3 is CASSPGTAAGYTF. CDR3 sequence (DNA): TGTGCCAGCAGCCCGGGGACAGCTGCAGGCTACACCTTC. This chain connects TRBV11-2 to TRBJ1-2; 7 positions match TRBD1. The J segment lost 8 bases and the V segment lost 5 bases, leaving 8 bases of the junction unmatched. The CDR3 contains 13 residues. Germline V gene lookup returns CDR1 SGHAT and CDR2 FQNNGV.

The chain carries TRBV27 and TRBJ2-5; unclear D gene. V was clipped by 7 bases and J by 4 bases, with 7 bases between them. This CDR3 spans 11 amino acids. Per germline, CDR1 MNHEY and CDR2 SMNVEV (reference sequence). In DNA form, the CDR3 reads TGTGCCAGCACAAATGGAGAGACCCAGTACTTC. It yields the protein CASTNGETQYF.

The chain recombines TRBV7-8 with TRBJ2-1; 11 bases agree with TRBD2. The germline V gene has CDR1 SGHVS and CDR2 FQNEAQ. CDR3 length equals 19 residues. With 5 bases clipped from V and 0 bases from J, the junction kept 12 bases outside the gene matches. This CDR3 is CASSAQRSSGRPSYNEQFF. For the CDR3, the DNA is TGTGCCAGCAGCGCCCAACGGTCTAGCGGGAGGCCCTCCTACAATGAGCAGTTCTTC.

The V and J genes are TRBV7-3 and TRBJ2-3; 7 positions match TRBD1. The V gene's germline CDR1 is SGHTA and CDR2 FQGTGA. The V and J ends lost 4 bases and 2 bases, in that order; junction bases with no gene match: 9. The CDR3 is made up of 16 amino acids. CDR3 loop: CASSSDYRGLTDTQYF. CDR3 DNA sequence: TGTGCCAGCAGCTCTGATTACAGGGGCCTCACAGATACGCAGTATTTT.

The rearrangement uses TRBV7-9 and TRBJ1-5; D uncertain. Trimming pared 5 bases from V and 0 bases from J, leaving 8 bases between. CDR3 length equals 14 residues. Per germline, CDR1 SEHNR and CDR2 FQNEAQ (reference sequence). CDR3 bases: TGTGCCAGCAGCCCGGGGTATAGCAATCAGCCCCAGCATTTT. This translates into CASSPGYSNQPQHF.

With regard to this clone: Other DNA sequences in the same sample also yield this CDR3. The chain joins TRBV19 to TRBJ1-5; D gene unclear. Germline lookup yields CDR1 LNHDA and CDR2 SQIVND (reference sequence). V dropped 2 bases and J dropped 1 base, with 3 bases sitting between them. The CDR3 totals 13 residues. CDR3 DNA sequence: TGTGCCAGTAGTATACAGAGCAATCAGCCCCAGCATTTT. Its protein product is CASSIQSNQPQHF.

CDR3 in DNA: TGTGCCAGCAGCCAGGGACTGGCGTTTGGAGAGCAGTACTTC. Protein: CASSQGLAFGEQYF. The V gene is TRBV6-1, the J gene TRBJ2-7, with D possibly matching TRBD2 (6 bases). The CDR3 has 14 amino acids. Germline values: CDR1 MNHNS, CDR2 SASEGT. Trimming shortened V by 6 bases and J by 7 bases, and 19 bases separated the two germline ends.

The rearrangement links TRBV11-3 to TRBJ2-2, with D unresolved. Between the trimmed V and J ends, which lost 0 bases and 6 bases, there was a span of 8 bases. The CDR3 sequence is 14 residues long. CDR1 is SGHNT, CDR2 YENEEA, per germline. CDR3: CASSLEKGSGELFF. In DNA form, the CDR3 reads TGTGCCAGCAGCTTAGAGAAGGGCTCCGGGGAGCTGTTTTTT.

V gene TRBV27 combines with J gene TRBJ1-2, with D maybe TRBD1 (6 bases). The germline CDR1 and CDR2 sequences are MNHEY and SMNVEV (reference sequence). The length of the CDR3 is 13 residues. V gave up 0 bases and J gave up 7 bases, with 9 bases separating them. CDR3 sequence (DNA): TGTGCCAGCAGTTTATCGACAGGAGGTGGCTACACCTTC. Its translation: CASSLSTGGGYTF.

The chain has TRBV2 and TRBJ2-5; D ambiguous. The germline gives CDR1 SNHLY, CDR2 FYNNEI. This CDR3 contains 14 residues. V dropped 6 bases and J dropped 4 bases, with 15 bases sitting between them. The CDR3, as DNA: TGTGCCAGCAGGACCAGACACAATCGAGAGACCCAGTACTTC. It translates to CASRTRHNRETQYF.

The chain's CDR3 is CASSSGTGGSGNQPQHF. CDR3 DNA: TGTGCCAGCAGCTCCGGGACAGGGGGCAGCGGCAATCAGCCCCAGCATTTT. The V call is TRBV7-8, the J call TRBJ1-5; the match to TRBD1 covers 12 bases. The V and J ends lost 4 bases and 2 bases, in that order; junction bases with no gene match: 6. CDR3 length equals 17 residues. Looked up from germline, CDR1 is SGHVS and CDR2 is FQNEAQ.

This chain joins TRBV27 and TRBJ2-7, with D perhaps TRBD2 (6 bases). The CDR3 spans 16 residues. Between the trimmed V and J ends, which lost 6 bases and 2 bases, there was a span of 20 bases. Germline loops: CDR1 MNHEY, CDR2 SMNVEV (reference sequence). The CDR3 DNA reads TGTGCCAGCAGCCCGGAGGTCGGGACGGGGGCCTACGAGCAGTACTTC. Its protein product is CASSPEVGTGAYEQYF.

The CDR3 is CASSLELEADTQYF. The CDR3 nucleotides are TGTGCCAGCAGCTTGGAGCTAGAAGCAGATACGCAGTATTTT. This chain uses TRBV5-6 with TRBJ2-3; D remains ambiguous. Germline V lookup: CDR1 SGHDT, CDR2 YYEEEE. The CDR3 has 14 amino acids. The V end was cut by 0 bases, the J end by 4 bases, with 9 bases between.

J is TRBJ1-2 and V is TRBV7-2, with TRBD1 matching 9 bases. The trim removed 6 bases at V and 0 bases at J, leaving 11 bases unmatched. Germline assignment: CDR1 SGHTA and CDR2 FQGNSA. The CDR3 has 17 residues. The CDR3 coding sequence is TGTGCCAGCAGTCCACAGGGGGCCCTCGACCCTAACTATGGCTACACCTTC. This translates into CASSPQGALDPNYGYTF.

The J gene is TRBJ2-7, the V gene TRBV6-1; 8 bases are a match to TRBD1. There are 13 residues in the CDR3. CDR1 MNHNS and CDR2 SASEGT come from the germline V gene. The V and J ends lost 4 bases and 4 bases, in that order; junction bases with no gene match: 3. The CDR3 region is CASSVRQGYEQYF. The CDR3 DNA sequence: TGTGCCAGCAGTGTGAGACAGGGGTACGAGCAGTACTTC.

This clone was counted between two and nine times. The chain couples TRBV4-2 to TRBJ2-3; D might be TRBD2 (6 bases). V was shortened by 0 bases and J by 10 bases, with 11 bases between the two germline ends. The germline CDR1 and CDR2 sequences are LGHNA and YNFKEQ. CDR3 size: 13 residues. The CDR3 sequence is CASSQELARAQYF. The DNA of the CDR3 is TGTGCCAGCAGCCAAGAGCTAGCGAGGGCGCAGTATTTT.

The chain employs TRBV7-5 and TRBJ1-5. TRBV7-5 has pseudogene status. CDR3 length: 15 amino acids. DNA of the CDR3: TGTGTCAGAAGCTTAACCTGGCGGAACAATCAGCCCCAGCATTTT. This translates into CVRSLTWRNNQPQHF.

The V call is TRBV6-5, the J call TRBJ2-7, with D unclear. The CDR3 is made up of 13 amino acids. CDR1 is MNHEY and CDR2 is SVGAGI in the germline V gene. V gave up 0 bases and J gave up 5 bases, with 8 bases separating them. CDR3 loop: CASSYSSKNEQYF. The CDR3 DNA sequence: TGTGCCAGCAGTTACTCGTCGAAGAACGAGCAGTACTTC.

This rearrangement joins TRBV4-3 to TRBJ2-1; TRBD2 matches at 10 bases. Trimming at V came to 3 bases and at J to 2 bases, leaving 1 base not matched to a gene. The CDR3 covers 15 residues. CDR1 is LGHNA and CDR2 is YSLEER in the germline V gene. The CDR3 sequence: CASSHGTSAYNEQFF. The CDR3 DNA is TGCGCCAGCAGCCATGGGACTAGCGCCTACAATGAGCAGTTCTTC.

V and J are TRBV4-1 and TRBJ1-2, with 7 bases fitting TRBD1. The CDR3 is made up of 17 amino acids. Germline loops: CDR1 MGHRA, CDR2 YSYEKL. J was trimmed by 6 bases and V by 4 bases; bases with no gene match: 17. The CDR3 sequence: CASSPTVRPETGNGYTF. The CDR3 coding sequence is TGCGCCAGCAGCCCTACTGTTCGGCCGGAGACAGGGAATGGCTACACCTTC.

The genes are TRBV27 and TRBJ2-5, with D unresolved. CDR1 and CDR2 (germline): MNHEY, SMNVEV (reference sequence). V was shortened by 3 bases and J by 5 bases, with 19 bases between the two germline ends. This CDR3 region has 16 residues. CDR3 sequence: CASSLVGRAPSETQYF. The DNA for the CDR3 is TGTGCCAGCAGTTTGGTGGGCAGAGCCCCTTCGGAGACCCAGTACTTC.

CDR3 region: CASSRLGGLDYEQYF. CDR3 nucleotide sequence: TGTGCCAGCAGTCGCCTCGGAGGACTAGACTACGAGCAGTACTTC. The chain uses TRBV5-4 and TRBJ2-7; TRBD2 matches at 7 bases. The CDR3 totals 15 residues. V trimming: 5 bases; J trimming: 3 bases; junction bases outside the gene matches: 11. Per the germline V gene, CDR1 is SGHNT and CDR2 is YYREEE (reference sequence).

The genes are TRBV15 and TRBJ1-2; TRBD1 aligns across 7 bases. The CDR3 consists of 13 residues. V shed 9 bases and J 3 bases; nucleotides not matched to a gene: 7. The germline gives CDR1 LNHNV, CDR2 YYDKDF (reference sequence). CDR3 region: CATSDRVDYGYTF. CDR3 DNA: TGTGCCACGAGCGACAGGGTTGACTATGGCTACACCTTC.

The gene calls are TRBV5-6 and TRBJ2-7; 9 bases line up with TRBD2. Germline V gives CDR1 SGHDT, CDR2 YYEEEE. The CDR3 totals 15 residues. Trimming cost V 4 bases and J 0 bases; bases outside gene matches: 5. The CDR3 nucleotides read TGTGCCAGCAGCCCCACGACTAGCGGCTCCTACGAGCAGTACTTC. Translating gives CASSPTTSGSYEQYF.

In the case of this clone: At one end, the junction sequence differs from germline, possibly due to a read error. V usage is TRBV9 and J usage is TRBJ1-2; TRBD1 matches 7 bases. The CDR3 consists of 13 residues. Germline CDR1 reads SGDLS; CDR2 reads YYNGEE. CDR3 DNA: TGTGCCAGCAGCGTAGGGGGACAGCCCCCAACATCCTTC. Amino acids: CASSVGGQPPTSF.